Described below is a single TCR beta chain sequence and its context. It has no known antigen specificity. No base qualities exist here, and no much larger clone lies one base off it. These data are taken from a study of blood T cell repertoires in COVID-19 (dated by TCRdb to 2018 to 2021). At the level of the whole study: The collaborator samples originated in the United States, Italy and Spain and spanned the acute and convalescent phases of COVID-19. The prospective study material was composed of cDNA or gDNA derived from T cells, B-cell-depleted T cells, or PBMCs. Subjects who had been exposed to COVID-19, were actively infected with it, or had recovered from it provided the deeply sampled blood TCRbeta repertoires that made up the dataset. The repertoires were made available in a free public database intended to serve as a resource for research on the immune response to SARS-CoV-2. Samples were obtained from the ongoing ImmuneRACE study (first 160 participants) and from about 1,300 subjects provided by 6 global collaborators. The sample metadata nearly always contained a de-identified subject ID, COVID-19 status, age in years and sex. HLA class I and class II types, where available, came from metadata supplied by the sample provider rather than from assay-based typing. Broader findings and caveats from the paper: The amount of clinical and demographic metadata varied by source and participant and was provided uncurated.

Each collaborating institution followed its own protocols to collect whole blood in K2EDTA tubes. For TCRbeta analysis, collaborators shipped samples as frozen whole blood, isolated PBMCs, or DNA extracted from either of those sample types. From the cysteine up to the phenylalanine, the CDR3 has a length of 18 residues. Solely the CDR3 DNA is kept, with 54 bases framed from the first base. The germline V gene supplies CDR1 KGHSH and CDR2 LQKENI. V is clipped by 2 bases and J by 3 bases, and the sequence between their germline boundaries is 23 bases long. TCRbeta CDR3 regions were amplified from genomic DNA by means of the immunoSEQ Assay, a bias-controlled multiplex PCR. The original pipeline was this. Within the assay, amplification of reference gene primers was used to estimate how many nucleated cells each sample contained. To quantify the absolute abundance of each unique TCRbeta CDR3 rearrangement, sequence reads were collapsed and filtered. For each sample, productive Simpson clonality was calculated as the square root of Simpson's diversity index across productive rearrangements. This is the immuneACCESS table as TCRdb keeps it, with only in-frame sequences that have V and J called. A part of the clones is gone; compared with another copy, unresolved V genes explain less than half, and the rest is unexplained. D and trimming come from the DNA, and the V and J calls and clone size come from that table. For this sample there are 200,000 to 300,000 clones; 70% to 85% appear just once. The top ten constitute 8.9% of the sample.

Sequencing was carried out using peripheral blood. The sequence joins TRBV18 to TRBJ2-7; a weak D assignment points to TRBD2 (6 bases agree). This receptor was identified in a man at least 80 years old with acute or convalescent COVID-19. This receptor carries the CDR3 CASSPFKGNRGRVYEQYF. The DNA reads as follows: TGTGCCAGCTCACCATTTAAGGGGAATCGGGGGAGAGTCTACGAGCAGTACTTC.